This T cell receptor beta chain was recovered during a study of PD-1 blockade in classical Hodgkin lymphoma. Study observations and caveats: Relapsed/refractory patients reportedly had the lowest baseline TCR diversity, below newly diagnosed patients, who were below healthy donors. Lower baseline TCR diversity marked trial partial responders and progressors.

Only in-frame clones appear in the TCRdb table, and some are missing; sequencing was by immunoSEQ multiplex PCR. The sample consists of over 80,000 clones, roughly 92% of them appearing once. A note on this clone: Antigen unknown.

Exposure to brentuximab vedotin varied, and each patient had relapsed following autologous stem cell transplantation. Complete response, partial response or progressive disease constituted the best responses recorded. CDR1 SGHNT and CDR2 YYREEE come from the germline V gene (reference sequence). The ends were cut back, 0 bases at V and 3 bases at J, with 13 bases in the middle. The CDR3 is 16 residues long. The rearrangement links TRBV5-4 to TRBJ1-3; no clear D. This TCR was recovered from a human donor with classical Hodgkin lymphoma. This material consisted of peripheral blood mononuclear cells (PBMCs), taken at baseline. The DNA of the CDR3 is TGTGCCAGCAGCTTGGAGCTGGGCATGGGTGGAAACACCATATATTTT. It specifies CASSLELGMGGNTIYF.